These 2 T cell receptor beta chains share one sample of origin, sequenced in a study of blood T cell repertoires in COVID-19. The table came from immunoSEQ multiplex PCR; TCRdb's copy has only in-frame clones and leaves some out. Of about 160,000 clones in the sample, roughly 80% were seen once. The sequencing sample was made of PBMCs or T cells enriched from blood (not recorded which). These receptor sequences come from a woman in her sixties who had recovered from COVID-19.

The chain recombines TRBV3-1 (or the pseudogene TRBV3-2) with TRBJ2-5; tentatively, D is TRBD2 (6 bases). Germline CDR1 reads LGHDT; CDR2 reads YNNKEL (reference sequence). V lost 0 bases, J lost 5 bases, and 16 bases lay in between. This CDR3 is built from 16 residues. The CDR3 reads CASSQDPPGSGETQYF. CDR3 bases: TGTGCCAGCAGCCAAGACCCCCCCGGCAGCGGGGAGACCCAGTACTTC.

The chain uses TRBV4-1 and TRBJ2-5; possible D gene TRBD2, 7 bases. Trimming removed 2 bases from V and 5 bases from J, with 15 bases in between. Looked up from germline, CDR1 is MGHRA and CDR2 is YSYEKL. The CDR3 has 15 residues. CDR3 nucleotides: TGCGCCAGCAGCCAACCGACGGGGGGCTGGGAGACCCAGTACTTC. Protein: CASSQPTGGWETQYF.